Presented here are 15 T cell receptor beta chains from one specimen sequenced in a study of OX40 agonist ivuxolimab in advanced cancers. Only in-frame clones appear in the TCRdb table, and some are missing; sequencing was by immunoSEQ multiplex PCR. This table holds tens of thousands of clones, around 87% found once. The specimen comprised CD4+ or CD8+ T cells sorted from blood, sampled in a trial of the OX40 agonist ivuxolimab. The receptor set was obtained from an adult with an advanced solid tumor such as melanoma, head and neck, liver or kidney cancer.

The rearrangement links TRBV2 to TRBJ2-5; 10 bases are a match to TRBD1. V lost 5 bases, J lost 1 base, and 4 bases stayed unmatched. CDR1 is SNHLY and CDR2 is FYNNEI in the germline V gene. The CDR3 has 15 residues. The CDR3 region has the DNA TGTGCCAGCAGTACCGACAGGGGGCCCCAAGAGACCCAGTACTTC. Protein sequence: CASSTDRGPQETQYF.

The gene calls are TRBV19 and TRBJ1-5, with D possibly TRBD1 on 6 matching bases. Germline values: CDR1 LNHDA, CDR2 SQIVND (reference sequence). Trimming left V 4 bases short and J 4 bases short, with 14 bases between. This CDR3 has 15 residues. CDR3 residues: CASSTWGAGNQPQHF. In DNA form, the CDR3 reads TGTGCCAGTAGTACGTGGGGGGCGGGGAATCAGCCCCAGCATTTT.

This chain uses TRBV10-1 with TRBJ2-5; TRBD1 matches 8 bases. V gave up 4 bases and J gave up 7 bases; unmatched junction bases: 2. Germline V gene sequence: CDR1 WNHNN, CDR2 SYGVQD (reference sequence). This CDR3 has 12 residues. CDR3 coding DNA: TGCGCCAGCAGTGCTACAGGGGGGACCCAGTACTTC. Its translation: CASSATGGTQYF.

This chain connects TRBV13 to TRBJ2-3; D may be TRBD2 (5 bases). Per germline, CDR1 PRHDT and CDR2 FYEKMQ (reference sequence). The CDR3 covers 13 residues. V lost 3 bases, J lost 5 bases, and 9 bases lay in between. CDR3 sequence (DNA): TGTGCCAGCAGCTTTCCGGGGAAAGATACGCAGTATTTT. It translates to CASSFPGKDTQYF.

In this sample, this clone turned up a few times. The J gene is TRBJ1-5, the V gene TRBV28; tentative D call: TRBD1 (5 bases). The CDR3 is made up of 15 amino acids. V was pared by 7 bases and J by 2 bases, with 15 bases between. Germline-derived CDR1 and CDR2 are MDHEN and SYDVKM. CDR3 region: CASTPGKFGNQPQHF. Here the CDR3 DNA reads TGTGCCAGCACTCCAGGGAAATTCGGCAATCAGCCCCAGCATTTT.

About this clone itself: With only one base between it and a far larger clone, this is likely a read error. J is TRBJ2-1 and V is TRBV5-4; TRBD2 aligns across 15 bases. The J segment lost 6 bases and the V segment lost 4 bases, leaving 2 bases of the junction unmatched. In germline, CDR1 is SGHNT, CDR2 YYREEE (reference sequence). This CDR3 has 15 residues. The CDR3 reads CASSPGLAGGNEQFF. For the CDR3, the DNA is TGTGCCAGCAGCCCGGGACTAGCGGGAGGCAATGAGCAGTTCTTC.

This chain joins TRBV6-6 and TRBJ1-2, with 8 bases matching TRBD1. The CDR3 sequence is 16 residues long. Germline CDR1 and CDR2: MNHNY and SVGAGI (reference sequence). The V gene end was trimmed by 6 bases and the J gene end by 8 bases; junction bases not matched to a gene: 17. The chain's CDR3 is CASRRTGQGGLGGYTF. CDR3 in DNA: TGTGCCAGCAGGAGGACCGGACAGGGAGGGTTAGGGGGCTACACCTTC.

This chain uses TRBV2 with TRBJ1-6; 9 bases align to TRBD1. V lost 6 bases and J lost 0; bases outside the gene matches: 6. CDR1 SNHLY and CDR2 FYNNEI come from the germline V gene. The CDR3 totals 17 residues. CDR3 in amino acids: CASRAGTGSSYNSPLHF. CDR3 coding DNA: TGTGCCAGCAGGGCCGGGACAGGGAGCTCCTATAATTCACCCCTCCACTTT.

CDR3 DNA: TGTGCCAGTAGTTTCGAGGGTGGGACTGGTGATGAGCAGTTCTTC. Amino acids: CASSFEGGTGDEQFF. J is TRBJ2-1 and V is TRBV19; a possible D gene is TRBD2 (6 bases). The CDR3 totals 15 residues. V lost 5 bases to trimming and J lost 8 bases, with 19 bases between them. Germline V gene sequence: CDR1 LNHDA, CDR2 SQIVND (reference sequence).

This clone was detected only a few times. The V gene is TRBV27, the J gene TRBJ2-6; TRBD1 aligns across 9 bases. Germline V gene data show CDR1 as MNHEY and CDR2 as SMNVEV (reference sequence). The CDR3 spans 18 residues. With V trimmed by 5 bases and J by 1 base, 9 bases remained unmatched. The CDR3 bases are TGTGCCAGCAGTGTGCTGGGACAGGGTATTTCTGGGGCCAACGTCCTGACTTTC. It translates to CASSVLGQGISGANVLTF.

This chain uses TRBV11-2 with TRBJ2-7; possible D gene TRBD2, 6 bases. Germline V lookup: CDR1 SGHAT, CDR2 FQNNGV. This CDR3 comprises 17 residues. The V end was cut by 3 bases, the J end by 0 bases, with 18 bases between. CDR3 residues: CASSFGAWGRISYEQYF. The CDR3, as DNA: TGTGCCAGCAGCTTCGGGGCCTGGGGGAGGATCTCCTACGAGCAGTACTTC.

V usage is TRBV6-5 and J usage is TRBJ1-5, with 7 bases lining up with TRBD1. Germline lookup yields CDR1 MNHEY and CDR2 SVGAGI. Trimming took 4 bases from V and 5 from J; bases not matched to a gene: 11. The CDR3 loop spans 16 amino acids. The CDR3 is CASSSWDRQGYQPQHF. CDR3 nucleotide sequence: TGTGCCAGCAGTTCGTGGGACCGACAGGGATATCAGCCCCAGCATTTT.

This chain joins TRBV28 and TRBJ2-7; TRBD1 matches 8 bases. The CDR3 has 17 amino acids. V was clipped by 3 bases and J by 1 base; unmatched bases: 11. Germline V gene lookup returns CDR1 MDHEN and CDR2 SYDVKM. CDR3 protein: CASSLGPPGQGSYEQYF. In nucleotides, the CDR3 is TGTGCCAGCAGTTTGGGGCCCCCAGGACAGGGATCCTACGAGCAGTACTTC. Looking up the rest from reference TRBV28 and TRBJ2-7 gives the full variable domain: DVKVTQSSRYLVKRTGEKVFLECVQDMDHENMFWYRQDPGLGLRLIYFSYDVKMKEKGDIPEGYSVSREKKERFSLILESASTNQTSMYLCASSLGPPGQGSYEQYFGPGTRLTVT.

This clone was seen only a few times. The chain links TRBV2 to TRBJ2-2, with 9 bases that match TRBD1. The CDR3 contains 14 residues. Germline assignment: CDR1 SNHLY and CDR2 FYNNEI. Trimming removed 7 bases from V and 3 bases from J; junction bases left unmatched: 3. CDR3 DNA: TGTGCCAGCACGGGGACAGGGCACACCGGGGAGCTGTTTTTT. Protein product: CASTGTGHTGELFF.

This clone was recorded only once. A junction boundary mismatches the germline segment, possibly from a read error. The rearrangement joins TRBV11-2 to TRBJ1-3; D might be TRBD1 (5 bases). The CDR3 spans 14 residues. Germline CDR1 reads SGHAT; CDR2 reads FQNNGV. The CDR3 loop is CASRTGTAGNTIYF. The DNA of the CDR3 is TGTGCCAGCAGAACTGGGACCGCTGGGAACACCATATATTTT.